This T cell receptor (beta chain) derives from a study of blood T cell repertoires in COVID-19. This clone turned up a few times. Sequencing was performed with immunoSEQ multiplex PCR; in TCRdb, only in-frame clones are kept and a portion is missing. The sample yields some 290,000 clones, roughly nine tenths seen once. Patients from Seattle were sampled longitudinally, starting during active infection. Germline V CDR1 and CDR2: MNHEY, SVGAGI. Trimming at V came to 6 bases and at J to 7 bases, leaving 9 bases not matched to a gene. This CDR3 has 13 amino acids. The sequencing sample was made of peripheral blood. The receptor was derived from a woman in her 30s with COVID-19, enrolled during active disease. V and J are TRBV6-5 and TRBJ2-7; 7 bases line up with TRBD1. The CDR3 nucleotides are TGTGCCAGCAGGAGAACAGGGGAGAGGGAGCAGTACTTC. As protein: CASRRTGEREQYF.